Presented here are 5 T cell receptor beta chains from one specimen sequenced in a study of blood T cell repertoires in COVID-19. Using immunoSEQ multiplex PCR, the repertoire was profiled, and TCRdb retains in-frame clones only, with some absent. Of about 490,000 clones in the sample, approximately 85% were seen once. Specimen: peripheral blood. The receptor source for this set is a human donor in a cohort sampled during active COVID-19.

The chain has TRBV28 and TRBJ1-1; TRBD1 matches 7 bases. The V and J ends lost 4 bases and 3 bases, in that order; junction bases with no gene match: 11. Germline V gene data show CDR1 as MDHEN and CDR2 as SYDVKM. This CDR3 has 16 amino acids. The CDR3 nucleotides are TGTGCCAGCAGTTGGTCGGCGAAGGGGGCCCACACTGAAGCTTTCTTT. Encoded protein: CASSWSAKGAHTEAFF.

V is TRBV3-1 (or the pseudogene TRBV3-2) and J is TRBJ2-5, with 7 bases lining up with TRBD2. The junction had 8 bases not matched to a gene; V was cut back by 3 bases and J by 4 bases. Germline CDR1 is LGHDT and CDR2 is YNNKEL (reference sequence). This CDR3 contains 15 residues. The CDR3 sequence: CASSHGLDMGETQYF. CDR3 DNA: TGTGCCAGCAGCCATGGACTAGATATGGGAGAGACCCAGTACTTC.

The rearrangement uses TRBV6-4 and TRBJ1-3; D perhaps matches TRBD1 (6 bases). The CDR3 is made up of 12 amino acids. Germline lookup yields CDR1 MRHNA and CDR2 SNTAGT. V lost 9 bases and J lost 0, with 6 bases in between. The CDR3 loop is CARGGSGNTIYF. CDR3 DNA sequence: TGTGCCAGAGGGGGCTCTGGAAACACCATATATTTT.

This sequence joins TRBV30 and TRBJ1-1; TRBD1 matches 7 bases. Germline-derived CDR1 and CDR2 are GTSNPN and SVGIG (reference sequence). After removal of 3 bases from V and 6 bases from J, the junction contained 1 base not matched to a gene. The CDR3 contains 11 residues. The CDR3 here is CAWRGQAEAFF. The DNA for the CDR3 is TGTGCCTGGAGAGGACAGGCTGAAGCTTTCTTT.

CDR3 DNA: TGTGCCAGCAGCTTGGGCCGAACTAACTATGGCTACACCTTC. Translation gives CASSLGRTNYGYTF. The chain carries TRBV11-1 and TRBJ1-2; D unresolved. Germline CDR1 reads SGHAT; CDR2 reads FQDESV (reference sequence). CDR3 length equals 14 residues. The ends were cut back, 3 bases at V and 0 bases at J, with 8 bases in the middle. Drawing the rest from reference TRBV11-1 and TRBJ1-2, the complete variable domain is EAEVAQSPRYKITEKSQAVAFWCDPISGHATLYWYRQILGQGPELLVQFQDESVVDDSQLPKDRFSAERLKGVDSTLKIQPAELGDSAMYLCASSLGRTNYGYTFGSGTRLTVV.